The clone carrying this T cell receptor beta chain was seen at least ten times. Its antigen is undetermined. A much bigger clone sits one base away, suggesting this may be a read error. This CDR3 contains 15 residues. Per germline, CDR1 MNHNS and CDR2 SASEGT. CDR3 regions of TCR beta were amplified from RNA transcripts. RT-PCR was first run with HTBI primers, then multiplex PCR in a second round. In TCRdb, the multiplex PCR reads were re-called with MiXCR into one record per CDR3 protein. The sample lists about 400,000 distinct CDR3 sequences; roughly 14% were seen once. This record belongs to a study of Graves' ophthalmopathy and Graves' hyperthyroidism. Findings of the study overall: Most expanded clonotypes from thyroid (those above 0.001 frequency) were also found in blood.

Exclusion covered patients with other autoimmune diseases or uncontrolled infections (as well as pregnancy or lactation). The TCR comes from a young woman with stable Graves' hyperthyroidism. The sample consisted of peripheral blood. The V and J genes are TRBV6-1 and TRBJ1-1; a weak D match, TRBD1 (5 bases). CDR3 bases: TGTGCCAGCAGTGCTCGGGACGGGGGAAACACTGGAGCTTTCTTT. It yields the protein CASSARDGGNTGAFF.